This is a list of T cell receptor beta chains from one sample in a study of cytomegalovirus exposure and HLA in healthy donors. TCRdb keeps only in-frame clones here, not all; method: immunoSEQ multiplex PCR. The data hold some 150,000 clones, with roughly 80% observed a single time. Sequenced input: PBMCs. The source of these receptors is a man aged 25-45 years in good health and CMV-seropositive. CDR3s include the opening cysteine and the closing phenylalanine or tryptophan. A D gene is named only where the DNA matches it firmly. Part of the rows lack a size; the others show once, few, many or a class for expanded clones.

V gene	J gene	clone size	D gene	CDR3 DNA	CDR3 protein
TRBV11-2	TRBJ2-7	NA	TRBD1	TGTGCCAGCAGCCTAAGCCGGGACAGGACTCCCTACGAGCAGTACTTC	CASSLSRDRTPYEQYF
TRBV9	TRBJ2-5	NA	NA	TGTGCCAGCAGTGTCCACGTCGGGGGTGGGGCATTGACCCAGTACTTC	CASSVHVGGGALTQYF
TRBV6-5	TRBJ1-1	few	NA	TGTGCCAGCACCCAGGGGCCGAGACTTGAAGCTTTCTTT	CASTQGPRLEAFF
TRBV5-4	TRBJ1-4	NA	NA	TGTGCCAGCAGCTCGGGAGGGGCAACTAATGAAAAACTGTTTTTT	CASSSGGATNEKLFF
TRBV6-5	TRBJ1-6	NA	NA	TGTGCCAGCAGCCCCGGACTAAATTCACCCCTCCACTTT	CASSPGLNSPLHF
TRBV5-1	TRBJ2-7	NA	TRBD2	TGCGCCAGCAGCCCGGCGGGGGGATCCCACGAGCAGTACTTC	CASSPAGGSHEQYF
TRBV11-2	TRBJ1-1	NA	NA	TGTGCCAGCAGCTTAAGTTTTGACAGCCCGAACACTGAAGCTTTCTTT	CASSLSFDSPNTEAFF
TRBV19	TRBJ1-5	NA	TRBD1	TGTGCCAGTAGTATCGAAGGACAGGGGGCGCTTCAGCCCCAGCATTTT	CASSIEGQGALQPQHF
TRBV28	TRBJ2-1	NA	NA	TGTGCCAGCAGCCTAGGACAGCGCAATGAGCAGTTCTTC	CASSLGQRNEQFF
TRBV11-2	TRBJ1-2	NA	NA	TGTGCCAGCAGCGCTCACAGGGACGGCTACACCTTC	CASSAHRDGYTF
TRBV7-2	TRBJ1-5	few	TRBD1	TGTGCCAGCAGCTTCAGGGGGAGAGGAGATCAGCCCCAGCATTTT	CASSFRGRGDQPQHF
TRBV5-1	TRBJ2-1	NA	NA	TGCGCCAGCAGCTTGGCCGGAGACAGAGCCAATGAGCAGTTCTTC	CASSLAGDRANEQFF
TRBV2	TRBJ2-2	NA	TRBD1	TGTGCCAGCAGCGGAACAGGGGGCCCCACCGGGGAGCTGTTTTTT	CASSGTGGPTGELFF
TRBV9	TRBJ2-5	NA	NA	TGTGCCAGCAGCGCGGAGGGGCTCCAAGAGACCCAGTACTTC	CASSAEGLQETQYF
TRBV5-1	TRBJ1-5	NA	TRBD1	TGCGCCAGCAGCGCAGGTGACAGGGTTGGTCAGCCCCAGCATTTT	CASSAGDRVGQPQHF
TRBV18	TRBJ2-6	NA	TRBD2	TGTGCCAGCTCACGAACCTCACCGGGGGGTAATTTAGCTGGGGCCAACGTCCTGACTTTC	CASSRTSPGGNLAGANVLTF